These T cell receptor beta chains were read from a single sample in a study of Ad26.COV2.S vaccination and SARS-CoV-2 variants. TCRdb keeps only in-frame clones here, not all; method: immunoSEQ multiplex PCR. The data show fewer than 400,000 clones, roughly 86% seen once. This material consisted of peripheral blood, taken in a trial of Ad26.COV2.S vaccine versus placebo. These receptors originate from a person aged 18-65 years who received the Ad26.COV2.S COVID-19 vaccine or a placebo. Both conserved end residues are part of each CDR3. D genes are given only for firm matches. A clone size is listed for some rows: how often the clone was seen (once, few, many), or a class if it is expanded.

j_call clone_size v_call d_call cdr3_nt cdr3_aa
TRBJ2-3 . TRBV5-4 TRBD2 TGTGCCAGCAGCTTGGCCGGGAGGGGGGGCACAGATACGCAGTATTTT CASSLAGRGGTDTQYF
TRBJ2-3 . TRBV5-1 . TGCGCCAGCAGCAGCCAAGAGGGAGATACGCAGTATTTT CASSSQEGDTQYF
TRBJ1-1 . TRBV6-6 . TGTGCCAGCAGCCAGCAGTCGAACACTGAAGCTTTCTTT CASSQQSNTEAFF
TRBJ1-2 . TRBV2 TRBD1 TGTGCCAGCAGTGGACAGGGGGTTAGCTATGGCTACACCTTC CASSGQGVSYGYTF
TRBJ2-5 once TRBV6-1 TRBD2 TGTGCCAGCAGTGAGAAGGCGAGGACATTTTGGGAGGGCTCCAGGGAGACCCAGTACTTC CASSEKARTFWEGSRETQYF
TRBJ2-6 . TRBV9 . TGTGCCAGCACCGTAATTAGGAGCGGCACTGGGGCCAACGTCCTGACTTTC CASTVIRSGTGANVLTF
TRBJ1-3 once TRBV2 . TGTGCCAGCCAATTAGGGGTATCGGGAAACACCATATATTTT CASQLGVSGNTIYF
TRBJ1-2 . TRBV4-1 . TGCGCCAGCAGCCGACTTAGTGGTAGGGGCAACTATGGCTACACCTTC CASSRLSGRGNYGYTF
TRBJ2-7 . TRBV9 . TGTGCCAGCAGCGTAGTCTCAGGGGTGGGCGAGCAGTACTTC CASSVVSGVGEQYF
TRBJ2-7 . TRBV9 . TGTGCCAGCAGCGTAGAAGCGGGCCTGGAGCAGTACTTC CASSVEAGLEQYF
TRBJ1-1 . TRBV7-2 . TGTGCCAGCAGCCTAGCGGGTTCGGTCGGCACTACTGAAGCTTTCTTT CASSLAGSVGTTEAFF
TRBJ1-2 . TRBV29-1 . TGCAGCGTTGAAGATCGCAGGGGAGTCGGTGGCTACACCTTC CSVEDRRGVGGYTF
TRBJ2-2 . TRBV7-8 TRBD1 TGTGCCAGCAGCCTAAGGGACAGGGGGCGGACCGGGGAGCTGTTTTTT CASSLRDRGRTGELFF
TRBJ2-7 . TRBV6-2/TRBV6-3 . TGTGCCAGCAGTTACGCGAGGTACGAGCAGTACTTC CASSYARYEQYF
TRBJ1-2 . TRBV27 . TGTGCCAGCAGTTCGTACAGGGACAACTATGGCTACACCTTC CASSSYRDNYGYTF
TRBJ1-2 once TRBV11-2 . TGTGCCAGCAGCTTAGGCGGAACAGGGATAGGCTACACCTTC CASSLGGTGIGYTF
TRBJ2-7 . TRBV5-4 . TGTGCCAGCAGCTTGGAGAGGGGTTCCGACGAGCAGTACTTC CASSLERGSDEQYF
TRBJ1-6 . TRBV3-1/TRBV3-2 TRBD1 TGTGCCAGCAGCCAATTTCAGGGGGGGAATTCACCCCTCCACTTT CASSQFQGGNSPLHF
TRBJ1-2 . TRBV2 . TGTGCCAGCAGTGAAGTCGCATCTGTCTATGGCTACACCTTC CASSEVASVYGYTF
TRBJ2-2 once TRBV7-8 . TGTGCCAGCAGCCCTAACACCGGGGAGCTGTTTTTT CASSPNTGELFF
TRBJ2-7 once TRBV7-2 . TGTGCCAGCAGCCTCGGGGGGACAGAGTCCTACGAGCAGTACTTC CASSLGGTESYEQYF
TRBJ1-2 . TRBV9 TRBD1 TGTGCCTGTACAGGGGGCGGTGGCTACACCTTC CACTGGGGYTF
TRBJ2-1 . TRBV5-6 . TGTGCCAGCAGCTTGGCCCGGGACCATGCGAATGAGTTCTTC CASSLARDHANEFF
TRBJ1-6 . TRBV5-6 . TGTGCCAGCAGGGAAACAGGATTTTCACCCCTCCACTTT CASRETGFSPLHF
TRBJ2-1 . TRBV7-8 TRBD2 TGTGCCAGCACCCTTGGGGGGACTAGCAGAGTGGATGAGCAGTTCTTC CASTLGGTSRVDEQFF